This T cell receptor (beta chain) was profiled in a study of cytomegalovirus exposure and HLA in healthy donors. This clone was detected only once. Its antigen is still unknown. The PCR had 60 Vbeta and 13 Jbeta primers. The table came from immunoSEQ multiplex PCR; TCRdb's copy has only in-frame clones and leaves some out. The data show under 75,000 clones, with over 70% seen just once and roughly 11% held by the top ten. Trimming at V came to 10 bases and at J to 2 bases, leaving 9 bases not matched to a gene. Germline V CDR1 and CDR2: SGHNT, YYREEE (reference sequence). This CDR3 contains 14 residues. Study results and caveats: TCR beta V- and J-gene trimming was later associated with a missense DCLRE1C variant. Later, TCR association rates were found to vary by HLA locus, highest for DRB1 and lowest for HLA-C.

This rearrangement joins TRBV5-4 to TRBJ1-1, with 9 bases identical to TRBD1. The sample consisted of PBMCs. The TCR originated in a human donor in good health. The CDR3 spells CAFRTDRGNTEAFF. DNA of the CDR3: TGTGCCTTTAGGACGGACAGGGGAAACACTGAAGCTTTCTTT.